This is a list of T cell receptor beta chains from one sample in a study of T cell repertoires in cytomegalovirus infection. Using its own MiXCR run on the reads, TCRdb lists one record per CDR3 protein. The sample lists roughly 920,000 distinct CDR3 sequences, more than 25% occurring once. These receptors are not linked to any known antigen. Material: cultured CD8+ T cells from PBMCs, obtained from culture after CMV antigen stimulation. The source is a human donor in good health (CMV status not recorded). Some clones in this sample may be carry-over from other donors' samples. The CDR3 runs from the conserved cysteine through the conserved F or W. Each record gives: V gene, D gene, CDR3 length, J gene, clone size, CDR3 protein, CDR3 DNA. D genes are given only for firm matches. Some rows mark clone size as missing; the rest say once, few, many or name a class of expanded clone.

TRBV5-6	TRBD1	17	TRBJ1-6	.	CASSYRRDRGFQSPLHF	TGTGCCAGCAGTTACCGACGGGACAGGGGATTTCAATCACCCCTCCACTTT
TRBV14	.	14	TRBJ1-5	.	CASSQSSSGEPQHF	TGTGCCAGCAGCCAGTCCTCCAGCGGGGAGCCCCAGCATTTT
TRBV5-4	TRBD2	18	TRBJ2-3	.	CASSLSLAGGRRGDTQYF	TGTGCCAGCAGTTTGAGCCTAGCGGGGGGTCGGAGGGGAGATACGCAGTATTTT
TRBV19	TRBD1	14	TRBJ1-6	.	CASSTWGTALDLHF	TGTGCCAGTAGTACCTGGGGGACAGCCCTGGACCTCCACTTT
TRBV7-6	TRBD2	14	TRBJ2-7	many	CASSLRGEDYEQYF	TGTGCCAGCAGCTTACGGGGGGAAGACTACGAGCAGTACTTC
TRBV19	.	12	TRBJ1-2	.	CASTGTGYGYTF	TGTGCCAGTACCGGGACGGGTTATGGCTACACCTTC
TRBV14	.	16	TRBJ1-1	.	CASRPHIGVQVTEAFF	TGTGCCAGCAGACCGCATATTGGGGTCCAGGTGACTGAAGCTTTCTTT
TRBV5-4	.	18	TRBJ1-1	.	CASSPSRGESFGRTEAFF	TGTGCCAGCAGCCCGTCGAGGGGTGAAAGTTTCGGTCGGACTGAAGCTTTCTTT
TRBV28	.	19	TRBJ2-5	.	CASSPHEPGHKIRPETQYF	TGTGCCAGCAGTCCACACGAACCGGGACACAAGATTCGCCCAGAGACCCAGTACTTC
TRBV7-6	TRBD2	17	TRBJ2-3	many	CASSSATSGVSTDTQYF	TGTGCCAGCAGCTCGGCCACTAGCGGGGTTTCCACAGATACGCAGTATTTT
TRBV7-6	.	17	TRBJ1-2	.	CASSLGNLGSGALGYTF	TGTGCCAGCAGCTTAGGTAACTTGGGATCCGGCGCTTTAGGCTACACCTTC
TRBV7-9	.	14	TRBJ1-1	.	CASSAPIMNTEAFF	TGTGCCAGCAGCGCGCCGATCATGAACACTGAAGCTTTCTTT
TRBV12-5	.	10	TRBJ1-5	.	CASGIQPQHF	TGTGCTAGTGGTATTCAGCCCCAGCATTTT
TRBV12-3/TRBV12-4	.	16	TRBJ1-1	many	CASSFSSDRPNTEAFF	TGTGCCAGCAGTTTTTCATCCGACAGGCCGAACACTGAAGCTTTCTTT
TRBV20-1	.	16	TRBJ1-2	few	CSASGQPNPANYGYTF	TGCAGTGCTTCGGGCCAGCCAAATCCAGCTAACTATGGCTACACCTTC
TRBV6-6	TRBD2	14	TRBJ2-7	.	CASNHGGSSYEQYF	TGTGCCAGCAACCACGGGGGGTCCTCCTACGAGCAGTACTTC
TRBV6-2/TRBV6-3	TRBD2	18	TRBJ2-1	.	CASSYLPGLAGAYNEQFF	TGTGCCAGCAGTTACCTCCCGGGACTAGCGGGGGCATACAATGAGCAGTTCTTC
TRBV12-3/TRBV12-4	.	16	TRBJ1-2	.	CASTPTGQGPNYGYTF	TGTGCCAGCACCCCGACGGGCCAGGGTCCGAACTATGGCTACACCTTC
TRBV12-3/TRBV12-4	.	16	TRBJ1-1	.	CASSLPNREGDTEAYF	TGTGCCAGCAGTCTACCTAACAGGGAGGGGGACACTGAAGCTTACTTT
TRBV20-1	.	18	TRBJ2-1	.	CSATRGTGGRVYYNDQFF	TGCAGTGCTACCCGGGGGACTGGGGGCCGAGTCTACTACAATGACCAGTTCTTC
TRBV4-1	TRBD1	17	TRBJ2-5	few	CASSQEAPGTAQETQYF	TGCGCCAGCAGCCAAGAGGCCCCCGGGACAGCACAAGAGACCCAGTACTTC
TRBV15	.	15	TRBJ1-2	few	CATSLWGGPNYGYTF	TGTGCCACCAGCCTGTGGGGGGGGCCTAACTATGGCTACACCTTC
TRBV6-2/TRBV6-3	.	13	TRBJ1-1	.	CAITEGVNTEAFF	TGTGCCATCACCGAGGGGGTGAACACTGAAGCTTTCTTT
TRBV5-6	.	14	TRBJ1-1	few	CASSPASSRTEAFF	TGTGCCAGCAGCCCGGCCTCCAGTAGGACTGAAGCTTTCTTT
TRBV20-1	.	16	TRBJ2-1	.	CSARDLLAGNYNEQFF	TGCAGTGCTAGAGACCTACTTGCGGGTAACTACAATGAGCAGTTCTTC
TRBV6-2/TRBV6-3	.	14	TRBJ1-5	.	CASSSVQTDQPQHF	TGTGCCAGCAGTTCCGTCCAGACAGATCAGCCCCAGCATTTT
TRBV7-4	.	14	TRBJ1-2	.	CASSSESPNYGYTF	TGTGCCAGCAGTTCAGAGTCCCCTAACTATGGCTACACCTTC
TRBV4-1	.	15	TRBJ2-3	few	CASSQVLHLQDTQYF	TGCGCCAGCAGCCAAGTTCTCCACCTTCAAGATACGCAGTATTTT
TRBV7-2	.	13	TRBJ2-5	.	CASSLQGPGTQYF	TGTGCCAGCAGCTTACAGGGTCCCGGGACCCAGTACTTC
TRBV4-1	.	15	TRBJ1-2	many	CASSQGWKGNYGYTF	TGCGCCAGCAGCCAAGGGTGGAAGGGGAACTATGGCTACACCTTC
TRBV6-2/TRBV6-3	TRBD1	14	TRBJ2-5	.	CVSRETGSGETQYF	TGTGTCAGCAGGGAGACAGGGTCGGGCGAGACCCAGTACTTC
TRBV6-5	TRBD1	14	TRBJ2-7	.	CASRARDRLYEQYF	TGTGCCAGCAGGGCTCGGGACAGACTTTACGAGCAGTACTTC
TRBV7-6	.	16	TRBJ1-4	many	CASSLGSSAANEKLFF	TGTGCCAGCAGCTTAGGGTCGTCTGCCGCAAATGAAAAACTGTTTTTT
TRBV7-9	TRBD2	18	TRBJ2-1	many	CASSVPGLAASSYNEQFF	TGTGCCAGCAGCGTCCCGGGACTAGCGGCAAGCTCCTACAATGAGCAGTTCTTC
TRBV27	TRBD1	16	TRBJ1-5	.	CASSSFDRGLRQPQHF	TGTGCCAGCAGTTCCTTCGACAGGGGGCTTCGTCAGCCCCAGCATTTT
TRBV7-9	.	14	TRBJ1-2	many	CASSLGGTNYGYTF	TGTGCCAGCAGCTTAGGGGGTACTAACTATGGCTACACCTTC
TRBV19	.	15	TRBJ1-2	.	CASSTGSIVTHGYTF	TGTGCCAGTAGTACAGGGTCGATTGTTACCCATGGCTACACCTTC
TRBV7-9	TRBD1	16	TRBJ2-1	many	CASSTSGQGAYNEQFF	TGTGCCAGCAGCACCTCGGGACAGGGGGCATACAATGAGCAGTTCTTC
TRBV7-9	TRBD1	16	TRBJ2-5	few	CASSYRDRGLEETQYF	TGTGCCAGCAGCTACCGGGACAGGGGTTTAGAAGAGACCCAGTACTTC
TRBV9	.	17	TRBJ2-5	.	CASSAEGASELRGAQYF	TGTGCCAGCAGCGCGGAGGGGGCTAGCGAGTTGCGAGGAGCCCAGTACTTC
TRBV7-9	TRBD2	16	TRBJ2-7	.	CASSSGLAGDSYEQYF	TGTGCCAGCAGCTCGGGACTAGCGGGGGACTCCTACGAGCAGTACTTC
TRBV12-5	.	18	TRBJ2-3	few	CASGFSSQQTGTPDTQYF	TGTGCTAGTGGTTTCTCCTCACAACAAACCGGGACCCCCGATACGCAGTATTTT
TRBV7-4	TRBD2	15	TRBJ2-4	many	CASSLGTSGGNIQYF	TGTGCCAGCAGCTTAGGAACTAGCGGGGGGAACATTCAGTACTTC
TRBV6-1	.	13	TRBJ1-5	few	CASSEGGGRPQHF	TGTGCCAGCAGTGAAGGTGGAGGGAGGCCCCAGCATTTT
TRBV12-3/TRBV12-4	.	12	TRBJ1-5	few	CASTSGGQPQHF	TGTGCCAGCACCTCAGGAGGCCAGCCCCAGCATTTT
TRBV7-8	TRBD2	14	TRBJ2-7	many	CASSLAGAREEQYF	TGTGCCAGCAGCTTAGCAGGAGCGCGGGAGGAGCAGTACTTC
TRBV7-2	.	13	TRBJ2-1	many	CASSSPPINEQFF	TGTGCCAGCAGCTCCCCTCCTATAAATGAGCAGTTCTTC
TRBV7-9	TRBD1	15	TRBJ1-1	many	CASSFGQVHWTEAFF	TGTGCCAGCAGCTTTGGACAGGTTCATTGGACTGAAGCTTTCTTT